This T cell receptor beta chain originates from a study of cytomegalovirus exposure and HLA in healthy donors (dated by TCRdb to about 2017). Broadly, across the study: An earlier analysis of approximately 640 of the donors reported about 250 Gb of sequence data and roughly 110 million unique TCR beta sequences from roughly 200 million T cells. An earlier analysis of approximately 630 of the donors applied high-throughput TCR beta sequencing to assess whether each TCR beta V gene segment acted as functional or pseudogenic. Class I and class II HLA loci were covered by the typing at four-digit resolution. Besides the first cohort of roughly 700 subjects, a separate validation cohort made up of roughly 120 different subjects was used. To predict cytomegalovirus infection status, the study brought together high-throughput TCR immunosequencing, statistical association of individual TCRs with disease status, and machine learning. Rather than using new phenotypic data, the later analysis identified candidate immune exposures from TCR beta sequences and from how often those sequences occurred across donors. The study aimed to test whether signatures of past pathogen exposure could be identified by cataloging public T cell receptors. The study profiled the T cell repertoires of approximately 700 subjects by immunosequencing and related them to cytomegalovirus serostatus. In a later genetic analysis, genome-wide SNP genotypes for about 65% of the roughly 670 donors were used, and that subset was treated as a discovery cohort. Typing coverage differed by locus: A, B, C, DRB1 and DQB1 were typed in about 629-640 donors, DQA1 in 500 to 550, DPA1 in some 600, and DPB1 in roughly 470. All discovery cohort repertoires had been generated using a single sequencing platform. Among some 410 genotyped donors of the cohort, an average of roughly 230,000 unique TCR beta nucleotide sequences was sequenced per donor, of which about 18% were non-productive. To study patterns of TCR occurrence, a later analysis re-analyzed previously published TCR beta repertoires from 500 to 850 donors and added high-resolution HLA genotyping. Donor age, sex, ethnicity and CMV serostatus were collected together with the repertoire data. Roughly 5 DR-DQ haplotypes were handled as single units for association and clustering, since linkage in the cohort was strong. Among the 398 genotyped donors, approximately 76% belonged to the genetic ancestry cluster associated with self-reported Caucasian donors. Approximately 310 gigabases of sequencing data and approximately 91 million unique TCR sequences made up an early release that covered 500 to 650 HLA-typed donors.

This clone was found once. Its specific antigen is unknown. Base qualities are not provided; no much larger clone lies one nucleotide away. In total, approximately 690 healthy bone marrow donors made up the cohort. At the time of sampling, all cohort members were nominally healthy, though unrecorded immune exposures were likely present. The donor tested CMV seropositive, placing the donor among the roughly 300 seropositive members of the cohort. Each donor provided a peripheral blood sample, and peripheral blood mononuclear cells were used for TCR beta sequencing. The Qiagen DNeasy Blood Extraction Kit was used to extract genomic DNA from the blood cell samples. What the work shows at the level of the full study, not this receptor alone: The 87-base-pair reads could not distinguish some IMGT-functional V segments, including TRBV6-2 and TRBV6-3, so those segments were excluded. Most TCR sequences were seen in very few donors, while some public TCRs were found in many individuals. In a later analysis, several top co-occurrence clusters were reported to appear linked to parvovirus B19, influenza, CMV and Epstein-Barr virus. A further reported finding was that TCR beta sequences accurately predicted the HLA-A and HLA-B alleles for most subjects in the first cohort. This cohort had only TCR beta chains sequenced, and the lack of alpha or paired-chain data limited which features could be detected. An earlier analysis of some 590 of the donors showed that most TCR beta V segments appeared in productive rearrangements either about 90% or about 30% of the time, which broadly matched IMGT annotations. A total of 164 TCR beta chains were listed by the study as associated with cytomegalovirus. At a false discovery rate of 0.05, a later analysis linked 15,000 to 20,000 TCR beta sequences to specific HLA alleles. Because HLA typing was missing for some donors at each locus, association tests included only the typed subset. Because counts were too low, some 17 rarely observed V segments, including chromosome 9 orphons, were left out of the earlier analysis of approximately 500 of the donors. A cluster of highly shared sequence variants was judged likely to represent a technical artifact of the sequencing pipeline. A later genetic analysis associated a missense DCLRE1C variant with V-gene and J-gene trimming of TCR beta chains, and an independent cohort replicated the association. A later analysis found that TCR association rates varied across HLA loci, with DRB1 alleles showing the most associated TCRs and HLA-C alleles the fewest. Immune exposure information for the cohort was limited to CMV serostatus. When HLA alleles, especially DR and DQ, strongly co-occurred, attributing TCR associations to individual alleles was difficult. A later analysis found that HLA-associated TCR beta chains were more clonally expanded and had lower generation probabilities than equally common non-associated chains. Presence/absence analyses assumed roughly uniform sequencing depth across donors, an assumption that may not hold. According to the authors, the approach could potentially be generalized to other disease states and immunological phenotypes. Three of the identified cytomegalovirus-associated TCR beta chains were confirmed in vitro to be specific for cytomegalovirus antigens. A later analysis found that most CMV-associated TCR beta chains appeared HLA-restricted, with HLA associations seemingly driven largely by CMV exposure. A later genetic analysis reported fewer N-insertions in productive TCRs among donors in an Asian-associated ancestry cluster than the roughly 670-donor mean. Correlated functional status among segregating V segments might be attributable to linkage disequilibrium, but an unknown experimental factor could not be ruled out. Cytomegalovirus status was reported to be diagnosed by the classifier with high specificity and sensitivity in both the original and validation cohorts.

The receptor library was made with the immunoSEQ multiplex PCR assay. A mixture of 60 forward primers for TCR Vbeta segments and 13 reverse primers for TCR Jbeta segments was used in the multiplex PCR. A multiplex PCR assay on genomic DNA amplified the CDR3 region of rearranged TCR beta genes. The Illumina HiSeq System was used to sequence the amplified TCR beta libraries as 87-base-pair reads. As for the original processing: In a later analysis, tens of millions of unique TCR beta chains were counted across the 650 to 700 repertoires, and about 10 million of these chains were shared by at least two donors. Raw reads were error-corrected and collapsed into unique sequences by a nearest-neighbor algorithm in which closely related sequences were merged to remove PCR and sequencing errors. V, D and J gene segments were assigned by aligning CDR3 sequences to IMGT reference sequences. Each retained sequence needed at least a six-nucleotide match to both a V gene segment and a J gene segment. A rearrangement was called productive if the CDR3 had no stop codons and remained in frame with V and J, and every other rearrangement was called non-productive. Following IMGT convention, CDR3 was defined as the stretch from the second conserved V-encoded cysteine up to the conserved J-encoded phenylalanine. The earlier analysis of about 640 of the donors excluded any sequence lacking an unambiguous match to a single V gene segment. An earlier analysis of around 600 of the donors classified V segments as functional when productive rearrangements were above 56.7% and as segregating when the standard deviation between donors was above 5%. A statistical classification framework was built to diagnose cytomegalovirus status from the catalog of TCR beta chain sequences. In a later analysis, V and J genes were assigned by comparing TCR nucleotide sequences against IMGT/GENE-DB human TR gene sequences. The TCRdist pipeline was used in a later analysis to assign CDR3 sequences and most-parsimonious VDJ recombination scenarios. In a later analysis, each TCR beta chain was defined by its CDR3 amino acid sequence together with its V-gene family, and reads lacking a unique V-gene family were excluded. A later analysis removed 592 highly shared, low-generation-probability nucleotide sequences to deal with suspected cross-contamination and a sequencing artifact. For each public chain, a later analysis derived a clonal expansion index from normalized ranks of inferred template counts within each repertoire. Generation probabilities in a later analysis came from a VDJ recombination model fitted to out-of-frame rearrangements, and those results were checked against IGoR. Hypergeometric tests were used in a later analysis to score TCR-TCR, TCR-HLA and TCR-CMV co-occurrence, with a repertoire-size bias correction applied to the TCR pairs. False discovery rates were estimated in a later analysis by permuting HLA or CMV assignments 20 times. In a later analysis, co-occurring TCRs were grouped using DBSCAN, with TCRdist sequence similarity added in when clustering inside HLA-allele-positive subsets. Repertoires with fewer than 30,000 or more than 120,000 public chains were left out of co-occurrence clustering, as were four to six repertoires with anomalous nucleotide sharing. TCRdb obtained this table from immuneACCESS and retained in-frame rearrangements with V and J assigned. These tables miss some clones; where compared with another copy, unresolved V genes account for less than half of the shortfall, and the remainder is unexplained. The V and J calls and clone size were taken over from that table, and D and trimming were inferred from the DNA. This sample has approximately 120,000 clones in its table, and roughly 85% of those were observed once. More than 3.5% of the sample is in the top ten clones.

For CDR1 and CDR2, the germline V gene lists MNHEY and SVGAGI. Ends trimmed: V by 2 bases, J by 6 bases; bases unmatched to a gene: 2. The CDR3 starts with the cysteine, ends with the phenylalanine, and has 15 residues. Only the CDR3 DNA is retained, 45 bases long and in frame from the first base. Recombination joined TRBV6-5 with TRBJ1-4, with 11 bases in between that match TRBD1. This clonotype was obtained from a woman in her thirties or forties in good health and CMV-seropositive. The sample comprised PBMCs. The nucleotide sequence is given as TGTGCCAGCAGTTACAGGGGACAGGGGGATGAAAAACTGTTTTTT. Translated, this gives CASSYRGQGDEKLFF.